What follows are 12 T cell receptor beta chains derived from one specimen sequenced in a study of cytomegalovirus exposure and HLA in healthy donors. PCR used 60 Vbeta primers and 13 Jbeta primers. Here immunoSEQ multiplex PCR was the method, and the copy in TCRdb shows in-frame clones only, minus some. In all, the sample yields 180,000 or so clones. Material for sequencing was PBMCs. These TCRs come from a woman under 30 in good health and CMV-seropositive.

V gene TRBV18 combines with J gene TRBJ1-2, with 7 bases identical to TRBD1. The CDR3 spans 14 residues. V trimming: 3 bases; J trimming: 2 bases; junction bases outside the gene matches: 3. The V gene's germline CDR1 is KGHSH and CDR2 LQKENI. The CDR3 is CASSPWDSNYGYTF. The CDR3 coding sequence is TGTGCCAGCTCACCTTGGGACAGCAACTATGGCTACACCTTC.

V gene TRBV6-1 combines with J gene TRBJ2-1; D gene unclear. The CDR3 contains 14 residues. Germline-derived CDR1 and CDR2 are MNHNS and SASEGT. V shed 1 base and J shed 6 bases, with 10 bases lying between them. The CDR3 protein is CASSEEWRGNEQFF. CDR3 nucleotide sequence: TGTGCCAGCAGTGAAGAATGGAGAGGCAATGAGCAGTTCTTC.

The CDR3 DNA follows: TGTGCCAGCAGCGTCGGAGGAGGGAACATTCAGTACTTC. Protein product: CASSVGGGNIQYF. The rearrangement uses TRBV9 and TRBJ2-4; D perhaps matches TRBD2 (6 bases). Looked up from germline, CDR1 is SGDLS and CDR2 is YYNGEE. This CDR3 contains 13 residues. Between the trimmed V and J ends, which lost 2 bases and 7 bases, there was a span of 10 bases.

V is TRBV7-9 and J is TRBJ2-3; D remains ambiguous. Germline values: CDR1 SEHNR, CDR2 FQNEAQ (reference sequence). V was pared by 1 base and J by 2 bases, with 4 bases between. This CDR3 has 13 amino acids. CDR3 amino acids: CASSLVLTDTQYF. CDR3 nucleotide sequence: TGTGCCAGCAGCTTAGTACTCACAGATACGCAGTATTTT.

The chain carries TRBV18 and TRBJ1-4; no clear D gene. Germline loops: CDR1 KGHSH, CDR2 LQKENI. The CDR3 runs to 14 residues. V lost 1 base to trimming and J lost 7 bases, with 10 bases between them. The CDR3 sequence: CASSPQGGVEKLFF. For the CDR3, the DNA is TGTGCCAGCTCACCACAGGGAGGTGTTGAAAAACTGTTTTTT.

V is TRBV5-1 and J is TRBJ2-5; 16 bases match TRBD2. The V gene's germline CDR1 is SGHRS and CDR2 YFSETQ. CDR3 length: 17 amino acids. V was pared by 3 bases and J by 5 bases, with 7 bases of the junction left unmatched. The CDR3 here is CASSSPGLAGGRETQYF. CDR3 bases: TGCGCCAGCAGCTCTCCGGGACTAGCGGGGGGGCGGGAGACCCAGTACTTC.

V gene TRBV5-1 combines with J gene TRBJ2-3; D is uncertain. V was trimmed by 3 bases and J by 2 bases, leaving 25 bases between them. CDR3 size: 19 residues. Looked up from germline, CDR1 is SGHRS and CDR2 is YFSETQ. The CDR3 DNA reads TGCGCCAGCAGCTCCTCGGGTGGTTTCTCCAGCCGGATCACAGATACGCAGTATTTT. Its translation is CASSSSGGFSSRITDTQYF.

The V and J genes are TRBV6-5 and TRBJ1-2, with D perhaps TRBD1 (6 bases). This CDR3 contains 14 residues. The V end lost 0 bases, the J end lost 1 base, and 6 bases lay between the germline ends. Germline assignment: CDR1 MNHEY and CDR2 SVGAGI. The CDR3 bases are TGTGCCAGCAGTTACTCACAGGGTAACTATGGCTACACCTTC. Its protein is CASSYSQGNYGYTF.

The chain links TRBV4-1 to TRBJ1-1; possibly TRBD1 for D (5 bases). V dropped 1 base and J dropped 2 bases, with 8 bases sitting between them. The CDR3 extends over 14 amino acids. The germline V gene encodes CDR1 MGHRA and CDR2 YSYEKL. CDR3 DNA sequence: TGCGCCAGCAGCCAAGTGGGGGGAAACACTGAAGCTTTCTTT. Translating gives CASSQVGGNTEAFF.

The CDR3, as DNA: TGCGCCAGCAGCTCCAGTCGAGATACGCAGTATTTT. Encoded protein: CASSSSRDTQYF. This chain connects TRBV4-1 to TRBJ2-3; D remains ambiguous. CDR3 length: 12 residues. Germline CDR1 MGHRA, CDR2 YSYEKL. With 5 bases removed from V and 5 bases from J, the gap between germline ends came to 8 bases.

The V gene is TRBV6-5, the J gene TRBJ1-1; 7 bases agree with TRBD1. The CDR3 covers 15 residues. The V gene end was trimmed by 6 bases and the J gene end by 0 bases; junction bases not matched to a gene: 7. Germline CDR1 MNHEY, CDR2 SVGAGI. The CDR3 sequence: CASSQTGHMNTEAFF. CDR3 bases: TGTGCCAGCAGCCAGACAGGGCACATGAACACTGAAGCTTTCTTT.

CDR3 loop: CASSTNQPGIYGYTF. The CDR3 nucleotides read TGCGCCAGCAGCACCAATCAACCAGGGATCTATGGCTACACCTTC. The V and J genes are TRBV5-1 and TRBJ1-2; TRBD1 might be the D (5 bases). Germline V gives CDR1 SGHRS, CDR2 YFSETQ. Trimming pared 4 bases from V and 4 bases from J, leaving 17 bases between. The CDR3 loop spans 15 amino acids.